Sequencing of this T cell receptor (beta chain) was carried out in a study of shared clonotypes between healthy human individuals. Study-level findings and limits: Depth was large, yet rarefaction showed that sorted-subset sequencing was incomplete. In having few donors, the study represented limited genetic and exposure-history diversity.

Terminally differentiated effector memory CD45RA+ cells were excluded by CCR7 positive selection of CD45RO-negative cells. Donors had no recently reported acute infections or vaccinations and were HIV-negative. Assay used: immunoSEQ multiplex PCR; TCRdb lists only in-frame clones, some missing. This repertoire shows about 2.2 million clones, 85% to 95% found once; its top ten account for less than 2%. The CDR3 loop spans 13 amino acids. Germline CDR1 and CDR2: SQVTM and ANQGSEA. V was clipped by 5 bases and J by 2 bases, with 12 bases between them. This clone is a singleton in its sample. Its antigen is still unknown.

The specimen was naive CD8+ T cells from PBMCs. The rearrangement uses TRBV29-1 and TRBJ1-2, with D tentatively TRBD1 (6 bases). The TCR was taken from a man between 18 and 35 years old in good health. Some clones in this sample may be carry-over from other donors' samples. CDR3: CSVPAGQNYGYTF. CDR3 DNA sequence: TGCAGCGTTCCGGCGGGACAAAACTATGGCTACACCTTC.